These 13 T cell receptor beta chains came from one sample sequenced in a study of shared clonotypes between healthy human individuals. Sequencing was performed with immunoSEQ multiplex PCR; in TCRdb, only in-frame clones are kept and a portion is missing. The sample holds over 1.4 million clones, over 95% seen once. The sequenced material came from naive CD4+ T cells sorted from blood. Subset described: CD45RA+ positively selected. The receptors were gathered from a man aged 25-45 years in good health.

This clone was recorded only once. The chain combines TRBV5-8 with TRBJ1-3, with D unresolved. V gave up 4 bases and J gave up 0 bases, with 14 bases separating them. The germline gives CDR1 SGHTS, CDR2 YDEGEE. The CDR3 is made up of 16 amino acids. The CDR3 DNA reads as TGTGCCAGCAGCCCGGCGGTGAGGTTCTCTGGAAACACCATATATTTT. Translated, it gives CASSPAVRFSGNTIYF.

The chain is built from TRBV5-4 and TRBJ2-7; 13 positions match TRBD2. Germline assignment: CDR1 SGHNT and CDR2 YYREEE (reference sequence). V trimming: 3 bases; J trimming: 4 bases; junction bases outside the gene matches: 4. The CDR3 runs to 15 residues. CDR3: CASSSPGLAGYEQYF. CDR3 sequence (DNA): TGTGCCAGCAGCTCCCCGGGACTAGCGGGATACGAGCAGTACTTC.

The gene calls are TRBV6-1 and TRBJ2-3; 7 bases line up with TRBD1. CDR1 and CDR2 (germline): MNHNS, SASEGT. The CDR3 sequence is 15 residues long. The J segment lost 3 bases and the V segment lost 4 bases, leaving 7 bases of the junction unmatched. CDR3: CASSADRIRTDTQYF. CDR3 sequence (DNA): TGTGCCAGCAGTGCGGACAGGATTCGGACAGATACGCAGTATTTT.

The chain carries TRBV29-1 and TRBJ1-1; D uncertain. The CDR3 length is 14 residues. V was cut by 3 bases and J by 4 bases, with 15 bases left in between. Germline V gene sequence: CDR1 SQVTM, CDR2 ANQGSEA. For the CDR3, the DNA is TGCAGCGTTGAGCTGGGCCCGCCGGGCACTGAAGCTTTCTTT. Residues: CSVELGPPGTEAFF.

In the case of this clone: The sample carries other DNA sequences with the same CDR3. The chain has TRBV9 and TRBJ2-2; D gene unclear. CDR1 and CDR2 from the germline V gene are SGDLS and YYNGEE. This CDR3 comprises 14 residues. V lost 1 base and J 1 base, leaving 5 bases between the germline ends. CDR3 nucleotides: TGTGCCAGCAGCGTACTGGGGAACACCGGGGAGCTGTTTTTT. As protein: CASSVLGNTGELFF. The full variable domain, completed using reference TRBV9 and TRBJ2-2, is DSGVTQTPKHLITATGQRVTLRCSPRSGDLSVYWYQQSLDQGLQFLIQYYNGEERAKGNILERFSAQQFPDLHSELNLSSLELGDSALYFCASSVLGNTGELFFGEGSRLTVL.

In the case of this clone: The sample carries other DNA sequences with the same CDR3. The rearrangement uses TRBV28 and TRBJ2-7, with TRBD1 as a possible D gene (6 bases). In germline, CDR1 is MDHEN, CDR2 SYDVKM. Trimming removed 3 bases from V and 6 bases from J, with 12 bases in between. This CDR3 is built from 13 residues. CDR3: CASSFLGAGEQYF. The CDR3 DNA is TGTGCCAGCAGTTTCCTGGGGGCGGGCGAGCAGTACTTC. Variable domain in full (rest from reference TRBV28 and TRBJ2-7): DVKVTQSSRYLVKRTGEKVFLECVQDMDHENMFWYRQDPGLGLRLIYFSYDVKMKEKGDIPEGYSVSREKKERFSLILESASTNQTSMYLCASSFLGAGEQYFGPGTRLTVT.

The chain recombines TRBV29-1 with TRBJ2-1, with TRBD2 matching 13 bases. Trimming cost V 3 bases and J 8 bases; bases outside gene matches: 7. The CDR3 contains 15 residues. CDR1 is SQVTM and CDR2 is ANQGSEA in the germline V gene. The CDR3 loop reads CSVDWRTSGSDEQFF. DNA for the CDR3: TGCAGCGTTGATTGGCGGACTAGCGGGAGCGATGAGCAGTTCTTC.

V is TRBV5-1 and J is TRBJ1-1, with D tentatively TRBD1 (5 bases). Germline assignment: CDR1 SGHRS and CDR2 YFSETQ. Trimming left V 5 bases short and J 0 bases short, with 14 bases between. The CDR3 has 15 residues. CDR3 sequence reads: CASRGEHAMNTEAFF. CDR3 bases: TGCGCCAGCAGGGGGGAGCACGCGATGAACACTGAAGCTTTCTTT.

In its sample, this clone was seen once. The V call is TRBV2, the J call TRBJ2-3, with D perhaps matching TRBD2 (5 bases). Trimming took off 6 bases at V and 3 bases at J, with 13 bases between the two ends. CDR1 is SNHLY, CDR2 FYNNEI, per germline. This CDR3 comprises 14 residues. This chain's CDR3 is CASSSEGVTDTQYF. CDR3 nucleotides: TGTGCCAGCAGCAGTGAGGGAGTAACAGATACGCAGTATTTT.

CDR3 region: CSAKSRTEAFF. The CDR3 DNA sequence: TGCAGTGCTAAAAGTCGAACTGAAGCTTTCTTT. The chain links TRBV20-1 to TRBJ1-1; no clear D. This CDR3 has 11 amino acids. Trimming cost V 4 bases and J 5 bases, with 8 bases left between them. Germline assignment: CDR1 DFQATT and CDR2 SNEGSKA (reference sequence).

This clone showed up just once. The chain links TRBV6-5 to TRBJ1-2; 8 positions agree with TRBD1. CDR3 length: 14 residues. Germline V gene lookup returns CDR1 MNHEY and CDR2 SVGAGI. After removal of 0 bases from V and 6 bases from J, the junction contained 3 bases not matched to a gene. CDR3: CASSYSTGADGYTF. As DNA, the CDR3 is TGTGCCAGCAGTTACTCGACAGGGGCGGATGGCTACACCTTC.

This rearrangement joins TRBV5-1 to TRBJ2-5; tentative D call: TRBD1 (6 bases). The CDR3 extends over 13 amino acids. Deletions cut 4 bases from V and 3 bases from J, with 10 bases between. CDR1 SGHRS and CDR2 YFSETQ come from the germline V gene. CDR3 protein: CASSTGTKETQYF. In DNA, the CDR3 is TGCGCCAGCAGCACCGGGACAAAAGAGACCCAGTACTTC.

The chain carries TRBV5-1 and TRBJ2-7; a possible D gene is TRBD2 (6 bases). CDR1 is SGHRS and CDR2 is YFSETQ in the germline V gene. The CDR3 is 15 amino acids. Trimming took 5 bases from V and 3 from J, leaving 18 bases between them. Here the CDR3 DNA reads TGCGCCAGCAGTTTTGGACTAATAGGGGACTACGAGCAGTACTTC. Protein: CASSFGLIGDYEQYF.